These 4 T cell receptor beta chains were sequenced from one sample in a study of TIL therapy for anti-PD-1-resistant metastatic lung cancer. Sequencing used immunoSEQ v3. Assay: immunoSEQ multiplex PCR; the TCRdb copy retains only in-frame clones and omits some. The sample contains roughly 50,000 clones, roughly 70% of which appear only once. Time point: pre-treatment sample, taken before nivolumab and TIL therapy. Pleural nodules or supraclavicular lymph nodes made up most of the excised metastases sampled. Here the sequenced sample was tumor tissue, taken at baseline. The receptors here all came from a person between 25 and 79 years old with non-small cell lung cancer.

The chain uses TRBV19 and TRBJ1-2; 8 bases are a match to TRBD1. The V and J ends lost 10 bases and 6 bases, in that order; junction bases with no gene match: 10. Per germline, CDR1 LNHDA and CDR2 SQIVND (reference sequence). The CDR3 has 13 residues. The CDR3 coding sequence is TGTGCCACCCGTCAGACAGGGGAAAATGGCTACACCTTC. It translates to CATRQTGENGYTF.

The J gene is TRBJ2-1, the V gene TRBV7-2; D not certain. V was pared by 0 bases and J by 10 bases, with 7 bases between. Germline CDR1 and CDR2: SGHTA and FQGNSA. The CDR3 consists of 12 residues. The DNA of the CDR3 is TGTGCCAGCAGCTTAGCCCTCGCCGAGCAGTTCTTC. Its protein is CASSLALAEQFF.

The rearrangement joins TRBV6-1 to TRBJ1-2; D is undetermined. CDR3 length: 11 residues. The germline V gene encodes CDR1 MNHNS and CDR2 SASEGT. V lost 6 bases, J lost 4 bases, and 6 bases lay in between. The DNA of the CDR3 is TGTGCCAGCAGCACCACCTATGGCTACACCTTC. This encodes CASSTTYGYTF.

This clone was counted between two and nine times. V gene TRBV6-5 combines with J gene TRBJ2-7; TRBD1 or TRBD2 may be the D gene (5 bases each). The germline V and J ends were trimmed by 10 bases and 3 bases, with 10 bases remaining between them. Germline V gives CDR1 MNHEY, CDR2 SVGAGI. There are 11 residues in the CDR3. CDR3 DNA sequence: TGTGCCACCCAGAGGGGCTACGAGCAGTACTTC. It yields the protein CATQRGYEQYF.